These 10 T cell receptor beta chains came from one sample sequenced in a study of blood T cell repertoires in COVID-19. Sequencing was performed with immunoSEQ multiplex PCR; in TCRdb, only in-frame clones are kept and a portion is missing. Of 130,000 or so clones listed, 70% to 90% were seen once; the top ten hold 1.5%. Sample: peripheral blood. The receptors originated from a human donor in a cohort sampled during active COVID-19.

V and J are TRBV7-9 and TRBJ1-3, with 9 bases identical to TRBD1. Looked up from germline, CDR1 is SEHNR and CDR2 is FQNEAQ (reference sequence). V was pared by 3 bases and J by 0 bases, with 3 bases of the junction left unmatched. The CDR3 is 16 residues long. The CDR3 loop reads CASSLTGGYSGNTIYF. The CDR3 DNA is TGTGCCAGCAGCTTGACAGGGGGATACTCTGGAAACACCATATATTTT.

The V gene is TRBV7-9, the J gene TRBJ2-3, with D tentatively TRBD2 (6 bases). Trimming stripped 8 bases from V and 0 bases from J, with 9 bases between. The CDR3 runs to 13 residues. The germline CDR1 and CDR2 sequences are SEHNR and FQNEAQ (reference sequence). As DNA, the CDR3 is TGTGCCAGCGGGACTGCTAGCACAGATACGCAGTATTTT. This encodes CASGTASTDTQYF.

In its sample, this clone was seen once. This chain connects TRBV29-1 to TRBJ2-2, with 8 positions matching TRBD1. CDR3 length: 14 amino acids. V shed 7 bases, J shed 3 bases, and the junction held 7 bases outside the gene matches. CDR1 is SQVTM, CDR2 ANQGSEA, per germline. The CDR3 here is CSAQGAGHTGELFF. DNA for the CDR3: TGCAGCGCCCAGGGGGCTGGGCACACCGGGGAGCTGTTTTTT.

This rearrangement joins TRBV5-4 to TRBJ2-7, with TRBD1 matching over 9 bases. The V gene's germline CDR1 is SGHNT and CDR2 YYREEE (reference sequence). The CDR3 has 14 residues. V lost 3 bases, J lost 3 bases, and 4 bases stayed unmatched. The CDR3 loop reads CASSYGTGSYEQYF. The DNA of the CDR3 is TGTGCCAGCAGCTACGGGACAGGGAGCTACGAGCAGTACTTC. The variable domain in full, with the rest retrieved from reference TRBV5-4 and TRBJ2-7, is ETGVTQSPTHLIKTRGQQVTLRCSSQSGHNTVSWYQQALGQGPQFIFQYYREEENGRGNFPPRFSGLQFPNYSSELNVNALELDDSALYLCASSYGTGSYEQYFGPGTRLTVT.

This sequence joins TRBV12-2 and TRBJ1-5; the DNA was not used to check the table's D call, TRBD1. TRBV12-2 is assigned pseudogene status. This CDR3 spans 16 amino acids. The DNA for the CDR3 is TGTGCAAGTCGCTCTACTGGGACAGGGTGTTATCAGCCCCAGCATTTT. As protein: CASRSTGTGCYQPQHF.

This chain uses TRBV5-1 with TRBJ2-7; 8 positions match TRBD1. The CDR3 covers 14 residues. Germline CDR1 SGHRS, CDR2 YFSETQ. V gave up 4 bases and J gave up 2 bases; unmatched junction bases: 5. Here the CDR3 reads CASSPGTGPYEQYF. As DNA, the CDR3 is TGCGCCAGCAGCCCCGGGACAGGTCCCTACGAGCAGTACTTC.

V usage is TRBV5-1 and J usage is TRBJ1-3; D ambiguous. CDR1 SGHRS and CDR2 YFSETQ come from the germline V gene. The V and J ends lost 0 bases and 2 bases respectively, with 9 bases between them. The CDR3 sequence is 15 residues long. For the CDR3, the DNA is TGCGCCAGCAGCTTGGAGGAGGCAGCTGGAAACACCATATATTTT. Translating it yields CASSLEEAAGNTIYF.

The chain combines TRBV5-4 with TRBJ1-2, with 7 positions matching TRBD1. CDR1 is SGHNT and CDR2 is YYREEE in the germline V gene (reference sequence). The CDR3 is 13 amino acids. V lost 4 bases and J lost 5; bases outside the gene matches: 5. The chain's CDR3 is CASSRDSLYGYTF. The CDR3 nucleotides are TGTGCCAGCAGCCGGGACAGTTTATATGGCTACACCTTC.

In this sample, this clone turned up a few times. The chain combines TRBV4-2 with TRBJ2-3, with 8 bases matching TRBD2. The CDR3 runs 17 residues. The germline CDR1 and CDR2 sequences are LGHNA and YNFKEQ. Losses at the gene ends were 6 bases for V and 2 bases for J; bases not matched to a gene: 13. The chain's CDR3 is CASSLIGGGFVTDTQYF. The CDR3 DNA sequence: TGTGCCAGCAGTCTAATCGGGGGGGGTTTCGTCACAGATACGCAGTATTTT.

The chain has TRBV5-4 and TRBJ2-7, with 9 positions matching TRBD2. This CDR3 comprises 14 residues. Trimming at V came to 1 base and at J to 4 bases, leaving 3 bases not matched to a gene. Germline loops: CDR1 SGHNT, CDR2 YYREEE (reference sequence). Here the CDR3 DNA reads TGTGCCAGCAGCTTGCGCGGGGGGGCGTACGAGCAGTACTTC. Amino acids: CASSLRGGAYEQYF. Based on the CDR3 plus reference TRBV5-4 and TRBJ2-7, the full variable domain is ETGVTQSPTHLIKTRGQQVTLRCSSQSGHNTVSWYQQALGQGPQFIFQYYREEENGRGNFPPRFSGLQFPNYSSELNVNALELDDSALYLCASSLRGGAYEQYFGPGTRLTVT.